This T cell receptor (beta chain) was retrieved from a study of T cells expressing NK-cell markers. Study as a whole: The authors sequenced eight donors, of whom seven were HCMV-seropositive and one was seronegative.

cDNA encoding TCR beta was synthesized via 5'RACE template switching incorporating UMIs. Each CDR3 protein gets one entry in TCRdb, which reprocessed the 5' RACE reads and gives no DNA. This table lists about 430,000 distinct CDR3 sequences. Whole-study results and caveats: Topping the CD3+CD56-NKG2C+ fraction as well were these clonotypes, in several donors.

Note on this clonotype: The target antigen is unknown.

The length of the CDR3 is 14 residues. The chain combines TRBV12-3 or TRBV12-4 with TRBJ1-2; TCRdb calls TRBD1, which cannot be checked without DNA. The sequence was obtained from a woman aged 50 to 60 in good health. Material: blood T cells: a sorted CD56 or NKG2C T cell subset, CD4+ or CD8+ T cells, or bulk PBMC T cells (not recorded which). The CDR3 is CASSPTGLNYGYTF.